Here is one T cell receptor beta chain with its context. Its specific antigen is unknown. The sample holds no much larger clone one base away, and base qualities are not on file. The Qiagen DNeasy kit was used to extract genomic DNA both from unsorted PBMCs and from the negatively selected CD4+ and CD8+ fractions. TCR beta CDR3 regions were amplified by immunoSEQ multiplex PCR using primers annealing to V and J segments. A synthetic immune receptor repertoire was used to minimize amplification bias, and remaining bias was computationally removed after sequencing. The authors processed their data as follows. Repertoire diversity was quantified as the Shannon entropy index using custom Python scripts. Unsorted, CD4+ and CD8+ repertoires were analyzed separately, except in combined analyses where CD4+ and CD8+ sequences were merged in silico. Clonal expansion was defined as at least a 2-fold frequency increase after treatment relative to C1D1, with a pseudocount of 0.5 for undetected baseline clones. Singleton clones were defined as clones with 0 or 1 copy at C1D1, and non-singleton clones were defined as clones with 2 or more copies. Clones expanded in unsorted samples were labelled as CD4+, CD8+ or unknown by matching protein sequences in sorted samples from the same patient. Wilcoxon tests were applied to paired samples to test diversity changes from C1D1 to C4D1. Entries here come from immuneACCESS through TCRdb and include only in-frame sequences with V and J called. Some clones fail to appear in such tables; in the studies checked, an unresolved V gene covers under half of the shortfall, and the cause of the remainder is unknown. The V and J calls and clone size are taken from that table; D and trimming were inferred from the DNA. In this sample the table shows 30,000 to 40,000 clones, roughly 92% of which occur a single time. Of the sample, roughly 0.29% falls within the top ten clones.

The V end loses 4 bases and the J end loses 1 base, and a stretch of 4 bases separates them. The germline V gene gives CDR1 as WSHSY and CDR2 as SAAADI. The CDR3 covers 13 residues, taking in both the cysteine and the phenylalanine. The read is trimmed to its CDR3 DNA, 39 bases read in frame from base 1. The data belong to a study of PD-1 blockade in classical Hodgkin lymphoma (dated by TCRdb to about 2020). About the investigation overall: Nivolumab dosing was 3 mg/kg intravenously every 2 weeks, continuing until either disease progression or unacceptable toxicity. The study used TCR beta sequencing and CyTOF to define a peripheral blood immune signature of response to PD-1 blockade in classical Hodgkin lymphoma.

The time point label for this specimen denotes: cycle 4 day 1 (C4D1), after 6 weeks of nivolumab. Every trial patient had relapsed following autologous stem cell transplantation, and prior brentuximab vedotin exposure was what differed among cohorts A, B and C. Using a Miltenyi CD4+ T cell isolation kit, CD4+ T cells were purified from thawed PBMCs through magnetic negative selection. The trial cohort was composed of about 60 patients with relapsed/refractory classical Hodgkin lymphoma, for whom complete response, partial response or progressive disease was recorded as best overall response. Trial patients were treated with single-agent nivolumab in the multi-cohort phase II CheckMate 205 trial. Best overall response was determined by an independent review committee according to the 2007 International Working Group response criteria. Trial PBMCs were collected just before the start of nivolumab (C1D1) and during therapy at cycle 2 day 1 and cycle 4 day 1. Peripheral blood was collected in 8 mL Vacutainer Cell Preparation Tubes, from which PBMCs were isolated by centrifugation and then cryopreserved. Purified CD4+ and CD8+ fractions were prepared only for cases with an additional available PBMC sample. Magnetically labelled cells were removed on LS columns in a quadroMACS separator, and the flow-through was retained as the purified fraction.

General conclusions and limits of the study: Lower diversity was seen in patients whose nivolumab began less than 1 year after ASCT, and these patients were left out of later analyses so that immune reconstitution would not confound the results. By C4D1, a significant rise was seen in CD4+ TCR diversity but not in CD8+ TCR diversity (p=0.0027 vs p=0.16), and the rise was most apparent among complete responders (p=0.02). Only a single clinical trial cohort was studied, and what caused the repertoire differences, possibly disease activity or prior therapy, remained undefined. Among trial patients, those achieving complete response had baseline diversity similar to that of newly diagnosed patients, while diversity was significantly lower in partial responders and progressors. Baseline TCR diversity was reported to be lower in newly diagnosed patients than in healthy donors and to be lower still in relapsed/refractory patients.

The starting material was CD4+ T cells from blood, obtained before the fourth cycle of nivolumab. The receptor chain draws on TRBV10-2 and TRBJ2-2, with the D gene not clear enough to name. This sequence originates from a human donor with classical Hodgkin lymphoma. Here the CDR3 is given as CASSAGNTGELFF. Here is the DNA: TGCGCCAGCAGTGCCGGGAACACCGGGGAGCTGTTTTTT.